This record concerns one TCR beta chain sequence. The antigen remains undetermined. This table comes from immunoSEQ multiplex PCR, and its TCRdb copy is limited to in-frame clones, with some not included. The sample lists about 99,000 clones, around 95% occurring once. Trimming cost V 2 bases and J 2 bases; bases outside gene matches: 9. Germline values: CDR1 LNHDA, CDR2 SQIVND (reference sequence). This CDR3 is 17 amino acids long. This sample stems from a study of OX40 agonist ivuxolimab in advanced cancers. Findings of the study overall: Antigen specificity was not determined for the expanded peripheral T cells. A proportion of nonresponders additionally exhibited low normalized T-cell clonal expansion.

The sample consisted of CD4+ or CD8+ T cells sorted from blood, taken in a trial of the OX40 agonist ivuxolimab. This TCR derives from an adult with an advanced solid tumor such as melanoma, head and neck, liver or kidney cancer. The V gene is TRBV19, the J gene TRBJ1-5; 7 nucleotides line up with TRBD1. CDR3 in DNA: TGTGCCAGTAGTATAAGACAGGGAAGGAGGCGCAATCAGCCCCAGCATTTT. The encoded protein is CASSIRQGRRRNQPQHF.